The next 13 T cell receptor beta chains were all read from a single sample in a study of prognosis after radiotherapy for stage I lung cancer. Multiplex PCR in two rounds served to amplify TCR beta CDR3 from genomic DNA. Primers targeting each individual TRBV and TRBJ gene were applied in first-round PCR. TCRdb recomputed calls from the multiplex PCR reads with MiXCR, one row per CDR3 protein. The table has approximately 23,000 distinct CDR3 sequences, around 42% seen once. The sample consisted of PBMCs, taken before or after stereotactic body radiation therapy (not recorded which). The receptor set was obtained from a donor aged 50 or older with non-small cell lung cancer.

This clonotype has at least ten counts. The V gene is TRBV11-1, the J gene TRBJ2-3; 10 bases are a match to TRBD1. With V trimmed by 5 bases and J by 0 bases, 5 bases remained unmatched. The CDR3 extends over 16 amino acids. CDR1 is SGHAT and CDR2 is FQDESV in the germline V gene (reference sequence). CDR3 protein: CASSPRDRGSTDTQYF. DNA of the CDR3: TGTGCCAGCAGCCCCCGGGACAGGGGAAGCACAGATACGCAGTATTTT.

This clonotype was counted ten times or more. The J gene is TRBJ1-4, the V gene TRBV19; 8 bases agree with TRBD1. CDR3 length equals 16 residues. Unmatched junction bases numbered 14, after V lost 6 bases and J lost 8 bases. Germline V CDR1 and CDR2: LNHDA, SQIVND (reference sequence). CDR3 in amino acids: CASSDRGDIHPEKLFF. In DNA, the CDR3 is TGTGCCAGTAGCGACAGGGGAGACATACATCCCGAAAAACTGTTTTTT.

This clonotype was recorded many times. This chain connects TRBV7-2 to TRBJ2-7, with D perhaps matching TRBD1 (5 bases). Trimming removed 7 bases from V and 3 bases from J, with 16 bases in between. This CDR3 has 14 amino acids. Looked up from germline, CDR1 is SGHTA and CDR2 is FQGNSA. The CDR3 is CASTQDQGSYEQYF. The CDR3, as DNA: TGTGCCAGCACCCAAGACCAGGGCAGCTACGAGCAGTACTTC.

In this sample, this clonotype turned up many times. This chain links TRBV7-8 with TRBJ2-7, with TRBD2 as a possible D gene (6 bases). CDR1 and CDR2 from the germline V gene are SGHVS and FQNEAQ. The V end lost 4 bases, the J end lost 6 bases, and 22 bases lay between the germline ends. CDR3 length: 16 amino acids. The CDR3: CASSSAPGLRGREQYF. The DNA for the CDR3 is TGTGCCAGCAGCTCGGCGCCGGGACTCCGGGGACGCGAGCAGTACTTC.

J is TRBJ1-2 and V is TRBV6-2 or TRBV6-3; D gene ambiguous. There are 16 residues in the CDR3. Germline V CDR1 and CDR2: MNHEY, SVGEGT. Trimming cost V 3 bases and J 4 bases, with 18 bases left between them. CDR3 DNA sequence: TGTGCCAGCAGTTATAAGGGAGTCCTCGGGCCCTATGGCTACACCTTC. It specifies CASSYKGVLGPYGYTF.

This clonotype came up many times. J is TRBJ2-1 and V is TRBV7-2, with 9 nucleotides matching TRBD1. Germline V gene data show CDR1 as SGHTA and CDR2 as FQGNSA. This CDR3 has 16 amino acids. V trimming: 5 bases; J trimming: 8 bases; junction bases outside the gene matches: 13. CDR3 sequence reads: CASSRGQGHPADEQFF. In DNA form, the CDR3 reads TGTGCCAGCAGCCGGGGACAGGGCCATCCCGCGGATGAGCAGTTCTTC.

With respect to this clonotype: A much larger clone differs by one base, so this may be a read error. The gene calls are TRBV2 and TRBJ1-1; no firm D call. V was pared by 6 bases and J by 5 bases, with 13 bases between. This CDR3 region has 13 residues. The V gene's germline CDR1 is SNHLY and CDR2 FYNNEI. The CDR3: CASSLSLCTEAFF. CDR3 sequence (DNA): TGTGCCAGCAGCCTTAGTCTCTGTACTGAAGCTTTCTTT.

This clonotype was observed many times. The rearrangement uses TRBV7-9 and TRBJ1-3; D is unclear. The CDR3 extends over 15 amino acids. Germline V gene lookup returns CDR1 SEHNR and CDR2 FQNEAQ (reference sequence). Trimming took 1 base from V and 2 from J, leaving 9 bases between them. CDR3 sequence (DNA): TGTGCCAGCAGCTTAGGGATGGGAGCTGGAAACACCATATATTTT. Residues: CASSLGMGAGNTIYF. The whole variable domain, remainder taken from reference TRBV7-9 and TRBJ1-3, is DTGVSQNPRHKITKRGQNVTFRCDPISEHNRLYWYRQTLGQGPEFLTYFQNEAQLEKSRLLSDRFSAERPKGSFSTLEIQRTEQGDSAMYLCASSLGMGAGNTIYFGEGSWLTVV.

V usage is TRBV28 and J usage is TRBJ1-2; D not certain. V was pared by 2 bases and J by 6 bases, with 10 bases between. Germline CDR1 and CDR2: MDHEN and SYDVKM. This CDR3 spans 13 amino acids. CDR3 in amino acids: CASSLRTGDGYTF. The CDR3 DNA sequence: TGTGCCAGCAGTTTAAGGACCGGTGATGGCTACACCTTC.

V gene TRBV5-1 combines with J gene TRBJ2-6, with D possibly TRBD1 on 6 matching bases. Per the germline V gene, CDR1 is SGHRS and CDR2 is YFSETQ. CDR3 length equals 15 residues. The ends were cut back, 5 bases at V and 1 base at J, with 10 bases in the middle. Here the CDR3 DNA reads TGCGCCAGCAGATTCGGACAGTCTGGGGCCAACGTCCTGACTTTC. Protein: CASRFGQSGANVLTF.

This clonotype has at least ten counts. The chain uses TRBV6-1 and TRBJ2-1; 12 nucleotides agree with TRBD2. This CDR3 is 13 amino acids long. Germline CDR1 MNHNS, CDR2 SASEGT. V shed 9 bases, J shed 7 bases, and the junction held 4 bases outside the gene matches. CDR3 amino acids: CASSGLAGNEQFF. Written as DNA, the CDR3 is TGTGCCAGTTCAGGACTAGCGGGAAATGAGCAGTTCTTC.

The J gene is TRBJ1-2, the V gene TRBV6-4; 7 bases are a match to TRBD1. The germline V gene has CDR1 MRHNA and CDR2 SNTAGT. This CDR3 spans 16 amino acids. With 4 bases clipped from V and 8 bases from J, the junction kept 16 bases outside the gene matches. Here the CDR3 DNA reads TGTGCCAGCAGTGCTAATGCCGGGACAGTGCCCGGAGGCTACACCTTC. Its translation is CASSANAGTVPGGYTF.

This clonotype occurred many times. The chain recombines TRBV9 with TRBJ1-4; D is possibly TRBD1 (6 bases). Deletions cut 4 bases from V and 5 bases from J, with 15 bases between. CDR3 length: 15 residues. Germline V gives CDR1 SGDLS, CDR2 YYNGEE. The CDR3 reads CASSREGGLNEKLFF. In DNA form, the CDR3 reads TGTGCCAGCAGCCGAGAGGGGGGATTAAATGAAAAACTGTTTTTT.